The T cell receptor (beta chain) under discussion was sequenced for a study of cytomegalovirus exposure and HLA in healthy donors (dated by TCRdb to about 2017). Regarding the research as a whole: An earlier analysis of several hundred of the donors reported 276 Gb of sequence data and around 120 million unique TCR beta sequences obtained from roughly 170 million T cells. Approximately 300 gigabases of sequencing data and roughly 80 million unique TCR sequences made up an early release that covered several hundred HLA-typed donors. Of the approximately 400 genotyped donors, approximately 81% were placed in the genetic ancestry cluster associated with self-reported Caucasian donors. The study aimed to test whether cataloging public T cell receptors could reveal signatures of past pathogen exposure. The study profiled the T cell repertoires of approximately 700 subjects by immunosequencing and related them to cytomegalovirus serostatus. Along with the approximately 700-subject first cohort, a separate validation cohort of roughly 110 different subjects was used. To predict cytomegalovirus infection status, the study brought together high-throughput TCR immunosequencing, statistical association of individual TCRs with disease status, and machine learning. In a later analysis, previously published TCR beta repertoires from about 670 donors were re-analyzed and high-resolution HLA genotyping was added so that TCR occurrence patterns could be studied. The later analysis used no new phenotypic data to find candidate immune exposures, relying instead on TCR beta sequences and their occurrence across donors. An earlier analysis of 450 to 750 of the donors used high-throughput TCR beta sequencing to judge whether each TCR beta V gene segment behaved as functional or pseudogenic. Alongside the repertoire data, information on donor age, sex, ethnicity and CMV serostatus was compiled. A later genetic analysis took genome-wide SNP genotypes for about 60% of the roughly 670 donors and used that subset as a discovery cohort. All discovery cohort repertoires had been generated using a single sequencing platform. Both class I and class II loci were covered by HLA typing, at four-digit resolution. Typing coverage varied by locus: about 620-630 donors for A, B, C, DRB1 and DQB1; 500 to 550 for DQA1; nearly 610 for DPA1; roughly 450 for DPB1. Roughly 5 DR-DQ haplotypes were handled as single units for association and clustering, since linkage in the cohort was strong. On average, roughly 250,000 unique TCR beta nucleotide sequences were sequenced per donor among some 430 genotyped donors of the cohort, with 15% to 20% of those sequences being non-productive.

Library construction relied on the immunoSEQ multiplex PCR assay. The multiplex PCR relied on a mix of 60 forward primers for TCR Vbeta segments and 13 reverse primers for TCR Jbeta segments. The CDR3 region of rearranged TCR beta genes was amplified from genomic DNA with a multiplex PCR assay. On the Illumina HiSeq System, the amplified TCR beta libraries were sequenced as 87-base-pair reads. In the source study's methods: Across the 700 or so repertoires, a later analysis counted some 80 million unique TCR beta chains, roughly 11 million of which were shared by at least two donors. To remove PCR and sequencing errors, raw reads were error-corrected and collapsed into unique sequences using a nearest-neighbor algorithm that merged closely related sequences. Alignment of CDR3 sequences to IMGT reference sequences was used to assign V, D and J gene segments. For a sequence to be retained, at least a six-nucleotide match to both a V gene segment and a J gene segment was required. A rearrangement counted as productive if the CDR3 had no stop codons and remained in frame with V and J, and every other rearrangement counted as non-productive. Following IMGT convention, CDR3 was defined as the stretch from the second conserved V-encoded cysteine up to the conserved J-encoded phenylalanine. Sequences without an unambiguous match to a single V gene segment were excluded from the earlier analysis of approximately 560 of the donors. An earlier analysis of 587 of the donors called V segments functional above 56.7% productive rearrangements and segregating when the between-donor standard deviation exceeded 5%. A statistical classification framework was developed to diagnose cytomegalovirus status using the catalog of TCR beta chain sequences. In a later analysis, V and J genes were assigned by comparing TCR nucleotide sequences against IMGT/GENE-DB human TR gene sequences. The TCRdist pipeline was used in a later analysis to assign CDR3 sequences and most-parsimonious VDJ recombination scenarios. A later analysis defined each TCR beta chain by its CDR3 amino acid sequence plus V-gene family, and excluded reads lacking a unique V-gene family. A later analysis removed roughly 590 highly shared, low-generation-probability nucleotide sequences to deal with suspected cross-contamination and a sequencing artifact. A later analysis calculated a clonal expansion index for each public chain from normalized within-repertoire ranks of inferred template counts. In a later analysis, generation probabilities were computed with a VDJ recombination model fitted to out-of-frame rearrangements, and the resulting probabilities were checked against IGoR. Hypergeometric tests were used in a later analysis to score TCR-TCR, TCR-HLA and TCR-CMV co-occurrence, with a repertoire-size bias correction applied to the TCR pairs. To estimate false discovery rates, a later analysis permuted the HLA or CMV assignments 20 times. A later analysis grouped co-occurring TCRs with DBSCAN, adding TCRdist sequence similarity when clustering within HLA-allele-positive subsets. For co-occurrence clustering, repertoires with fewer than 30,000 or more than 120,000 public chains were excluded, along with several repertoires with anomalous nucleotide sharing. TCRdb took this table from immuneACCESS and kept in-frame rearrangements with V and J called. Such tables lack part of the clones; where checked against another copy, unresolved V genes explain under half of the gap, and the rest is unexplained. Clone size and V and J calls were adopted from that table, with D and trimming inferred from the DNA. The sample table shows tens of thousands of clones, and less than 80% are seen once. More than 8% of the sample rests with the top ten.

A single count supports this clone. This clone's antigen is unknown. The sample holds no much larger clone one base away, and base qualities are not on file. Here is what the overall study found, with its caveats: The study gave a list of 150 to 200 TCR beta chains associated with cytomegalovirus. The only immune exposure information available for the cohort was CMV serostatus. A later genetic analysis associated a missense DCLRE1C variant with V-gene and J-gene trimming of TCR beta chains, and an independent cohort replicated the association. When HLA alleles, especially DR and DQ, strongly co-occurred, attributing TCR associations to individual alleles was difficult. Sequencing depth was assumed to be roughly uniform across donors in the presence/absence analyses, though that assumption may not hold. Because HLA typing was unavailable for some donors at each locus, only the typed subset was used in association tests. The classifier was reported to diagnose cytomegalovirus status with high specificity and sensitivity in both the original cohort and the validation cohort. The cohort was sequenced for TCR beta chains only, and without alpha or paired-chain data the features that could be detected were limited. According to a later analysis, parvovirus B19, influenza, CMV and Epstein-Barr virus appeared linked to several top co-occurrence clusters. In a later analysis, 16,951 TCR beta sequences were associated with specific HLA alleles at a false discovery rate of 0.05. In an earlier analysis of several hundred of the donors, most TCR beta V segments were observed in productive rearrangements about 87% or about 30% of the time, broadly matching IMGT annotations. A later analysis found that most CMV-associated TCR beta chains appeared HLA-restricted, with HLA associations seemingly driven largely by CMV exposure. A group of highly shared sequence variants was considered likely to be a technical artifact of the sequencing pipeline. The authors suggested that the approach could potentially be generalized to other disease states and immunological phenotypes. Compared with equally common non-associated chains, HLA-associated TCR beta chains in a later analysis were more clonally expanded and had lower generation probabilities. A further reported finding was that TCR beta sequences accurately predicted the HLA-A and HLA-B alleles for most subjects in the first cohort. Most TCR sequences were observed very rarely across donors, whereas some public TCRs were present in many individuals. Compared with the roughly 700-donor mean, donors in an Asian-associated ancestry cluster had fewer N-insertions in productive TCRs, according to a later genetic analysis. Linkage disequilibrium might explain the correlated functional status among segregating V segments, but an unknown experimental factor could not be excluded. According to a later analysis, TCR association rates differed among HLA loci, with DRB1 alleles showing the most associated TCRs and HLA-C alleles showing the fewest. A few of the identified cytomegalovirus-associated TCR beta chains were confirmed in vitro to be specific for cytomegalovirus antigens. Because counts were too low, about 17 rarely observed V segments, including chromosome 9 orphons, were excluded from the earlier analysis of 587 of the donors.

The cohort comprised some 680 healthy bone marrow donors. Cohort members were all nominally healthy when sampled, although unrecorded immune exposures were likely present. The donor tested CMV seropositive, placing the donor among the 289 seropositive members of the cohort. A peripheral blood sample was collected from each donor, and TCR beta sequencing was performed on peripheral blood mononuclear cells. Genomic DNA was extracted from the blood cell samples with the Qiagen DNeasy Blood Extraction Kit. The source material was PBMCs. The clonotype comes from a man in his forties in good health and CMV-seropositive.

The CDR3 protein sequence reads: CASSFDNNYGYTF. The sequenced DNA: TGTGCCAGCAGCTTCGACAACAACTATGGCTACACCTTC. The chain joins TRBV7-3 to TRBJ1-2; the D gene cannot be named for sure. The cysteine opens and the phenylalanine closes a CDR3 of 13 amino acids. Of all the DNA, just the CDR3 is kept, 39 bases in frame from base 1. V loses 3 bases, J loses 2 bases, and the germline ends lie 7 bases apart. Taken from the germline V gene, the CDR1 and CDR2 loops are SGHTA and FQGTGA.